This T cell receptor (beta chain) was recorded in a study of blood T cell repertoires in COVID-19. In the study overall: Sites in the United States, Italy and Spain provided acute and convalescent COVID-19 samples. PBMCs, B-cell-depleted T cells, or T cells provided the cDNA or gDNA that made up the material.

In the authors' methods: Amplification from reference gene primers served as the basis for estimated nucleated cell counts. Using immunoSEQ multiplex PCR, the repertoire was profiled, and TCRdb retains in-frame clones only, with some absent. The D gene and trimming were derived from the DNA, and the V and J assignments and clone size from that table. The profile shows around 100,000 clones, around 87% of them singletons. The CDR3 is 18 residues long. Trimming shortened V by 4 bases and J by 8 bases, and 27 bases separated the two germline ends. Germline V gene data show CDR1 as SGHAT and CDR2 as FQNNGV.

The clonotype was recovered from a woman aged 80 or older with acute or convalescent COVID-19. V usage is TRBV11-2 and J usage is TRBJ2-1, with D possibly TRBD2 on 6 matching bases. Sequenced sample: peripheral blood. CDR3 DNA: TGTGCCAGCAGCTCACCCCTACGGAGGGGAGTATCTTCTGATGAGCAGTTCTTC. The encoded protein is CASSSPLRRGVSSDEQFF.